Included here is one T cell receptor beta chain sequence, with context. The target antigen is unknown. Primers used in a second PCR of about 7 to 12 cycles were a sample-barcoded 5' primer and a J-beta primer mix. TCRdb reprocessed the 5' RACE reads with MiXCR, giving one entry per CDR3 protein. This sample has 1.4 million or so distinct CDR3 sequences, with roughly two fifths found just once. The CDR3 is 13 amino acids. This entry is derived from a study of blood T cells in healthy people across ages. General study points: Per million T cells, the diversity of TCR beta decreased roughly linearly as age advanced. TCR beta diversity was tightly associated with the proportion of naive T cells.

Sequencing input: blood. The source of this sequence is a young woman in good health. The J gene is TRBJ1-3, the V gene TRBV21-1. TRBV21-1 constitutes a pseudogene. CDR3 amino acids: CASSKASGNTIYF. DNA of the CDR3: TGTGCCAGCAGCAAAGCCTCTGGAAACACCATATATTTT.